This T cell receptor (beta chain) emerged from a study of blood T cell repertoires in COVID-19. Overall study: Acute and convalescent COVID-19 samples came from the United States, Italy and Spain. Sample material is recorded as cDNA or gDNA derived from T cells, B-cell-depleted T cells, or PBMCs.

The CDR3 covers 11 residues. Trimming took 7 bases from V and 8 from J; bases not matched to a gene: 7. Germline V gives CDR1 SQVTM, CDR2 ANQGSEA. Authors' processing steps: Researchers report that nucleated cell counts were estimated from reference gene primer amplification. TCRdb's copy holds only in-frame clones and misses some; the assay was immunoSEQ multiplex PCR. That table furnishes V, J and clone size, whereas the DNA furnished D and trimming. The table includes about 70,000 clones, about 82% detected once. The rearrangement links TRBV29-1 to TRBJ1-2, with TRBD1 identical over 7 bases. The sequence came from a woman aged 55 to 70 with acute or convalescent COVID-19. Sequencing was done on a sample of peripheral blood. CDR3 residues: CSAPQGEGYTF. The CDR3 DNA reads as TGCAGCGCCCCTCAGGGGGAAGGCTACACCTTC.